The 10 T cell receptor beta chains below all came from one sample that was sequenced in a study of tumor and adjacent non-tumor tissue in lung cancer. Three rounds of nested PCR, following a modified ARM-PCR protocol, produced the TCRbeta library. TCRdb reprocessed the multiplex PCR reads via MiXCR and lists one record per CDR3 protein. The table has around 99,000 distinct CDR3 sequences, roughly 74% seen once; the top ten hold 30% to 45%. This sample's RNA came from whole unsorted tissue. Material for sequencing was lung tumor tissue. These receptors were obtained from a woman aged 60-70 years with non-small cell lung cancer.

This clonotype was seen a few times. Being one base from a much bigger clone, this may be a read error. The chain employs TRBV20-1 and TRBJ1-2; D unclear. The CDR3 spans 15 residues. Trimming removed 4 bases at V and 7 bases at J, with 22 bases between. Germline CDR1 and CDR2: DFQATT and SNEGSKA (reference sequence). As DNA, the CDR3 is TGCAGTGCTATCCCTACCACCCGGGTATTGCGTGGCTACACCTTC. It encodes CSAIPTTRVLRGYTF.

The chain couples TRBV11-2 to TRBJ1-3; D is unclear. V was shortened by 3 bases and J by 3 bases, with 18 bases between the two germline ends. The CDR3 contains 17 residues. Germline-derived CDR1 and CDR2 are SGHAT and FQNNGV. CDR3 nucleotides: TGTGCCAGCAGCTTCCGCGGGTCAGGAGACTTTGGAAACACCATATATTTT. The encoded protein is CASSFRGSGDFGNTIYF. Drawing the rest from reference TRBV11-2 and TRBJ1-3, the complete variable domain is EAGVAQSPRYKIIEKRQSVAFWCNPISGHATLYWYQQILGQGPKLLIQFQNNGVVDDSQLPKDRFSAERLKGVDSTLKIQPAKLEDSAVYLCASSFRGSGDFGNTIYFGEGSWLTVV.

Comments on this clonotype: A read error is possible here, since a much larger clone lies one base away. The genes are TRBV5-6 and TRBJ1-6; D not certain. Per the germline V gene, CDR1 is SGHDT and CDR2 is YYEEEE. The CDR3 loop spans 11 amino acids. CDR3 sequence reads: CTSSANSPLHF. The CDR3 nucleotides are TGTACCAGCAGCGCAAATTCACCCCTCCACTTT.

This clonotype has a single count. The missing conserved phenylalanine or tryptophan at the end of this CDR3 makes a read error likely. V is TRBV6-1 and J is TRBJ2-1; possibly TRBD2 for D (6 bases). CDR1 MNHNS and CDR2 SASEGT come from the germline V gene. CDR3 length: 17 residues. This CDR3 is CASSDPGRLVPYNEQFS. The CDR3, as DNA: TGTGCCAGTAGTGATCCTGGGAGACTAGTCCCCTACAATGAGCAGTTCTCC.

Concerning this clonotype: A read error is likely, as this CDR3 ends without the conserved phenylalanine or tryptophan. The V and J genes are TRBV6-1 and TRBJ2-4; no reliable D call. This CDR3 is built from 16 residues. Trimming removed 2 bases at V and 0 bases at J, with 11 bases between. Looked up from germline, CDR1 is MNHNS and CDR2 is SASEGT. Here the CDR3 reads CASSEPDKLAKNIQYS. The DNA for the CDR3 is TGTGCCAGCAGTGAACCCGACAAATTAGCCAAAAACATTCAGTACAGC.

A word on this clonotype: No conserved phenylalanine or tryptophan is present at the end of the CDR3, so a read error is the likely explanation. The chain uses TRBV11-2 and TRBJ1-2; D is undetermined. Germline V gives CDR1 SGHAT, CDR2 FQNNGV. The CDR3 is 15 amino acids. V lost 6 bases to trimming and J lost 8 bases, with 22 bases between them. CDR3 loop: CASRLEAHGESGYTL. The CDR3 DNA reads TGTGCCAGCAGGTTGGAGGCGCACGGGGAAAGCGGCTACACCTTG.

This rearrangement joins TRBV9 to TRBJ2-3, with a tentative D call TRBD1 (6 bases). The CDR3 has 15 amino acids. Germline V gene sequence: CDR1 SGDLS, CDR2 YYNGEE. DNA of the CDR3: TGTCCCATCAGCCTAGGACAGCCTTACACAGATACGCAGTATTTT. It specifies CPISLGQPYTDTQYF.

Regarding this clonotype: At one of its ends the junction is not consistent with the germline gene, which may arise from a read error. The chain joins TRBV4-3 to TRBJ2-5, with 7 bases fitting TRBD1. Germline loops: CDR1 LGHNA, CDR2 YSLEER. CDR3 size: 16 residues. The chain's CDR3 is CASSQYFKGAAETQYF. Written as DNA, the CDR3 is TGTGCCAGCAGCCAATATTTCAAGGGGGCCGCAGAGACCCAGTACTTC.

The rearrangement joins TRBV4-3 to TRBJ1-2; D is unclear. CDR3 length: 15 residues. Trimming left V 5 bases short and J 5 bases short, with 18 bases between. Per the germline V gene, CDR1 is LGHNA and CDR2 is YSLEER. CDR3 residues: CASSSFVQLSYGYTF. The DNA of the CDR3 is TGCGCCAGCAGCTCTTTTGTACAGCTTAGTTATGGCTACACCTTC.

In its sample, this clonotype was seen once. The junction differs from germline at one of its ends, possibly a read error. The chain joins TRBV11-1 to TRBJ2-7; D is undetermined. Germline V gene data show CDR1 as SGHAT and CDR2 as FQDESV (reference sequence). The length of the CDR3 is 12 residues. CDR3 sequence (DNA): TGTGTCAGCAGCCCCCACAGATACGAGCAGTACTTC. Protein product: CVSSPHRYEQYF.